These T cell receptor beta chains were read from a single sample in a study of T-cell reconstitution after alpha-beta-depleted transplantation in children. From the PCR reads, TCRdb called clonotypes with MiXCR, one entry per CDR3 protein. The top ten hold roughly 30% of the sample, which has approximately 32,000 distinct CDR3 sequences, around 6% seen once. Sequencing was performed on peripheral blood, taken 60 days after TCRalphabeta/CD19-depleted stem cell transplant. The receptors were sampled from a child younger than two who had a stem cell transplant for acute myeloid leukemia, so the T cells may come from the graft donor. CDR3s include the opening cysteine and the closing phenylalanine or tryptophan. The order of the fields is clone size, D gene, V gene, J gene, CDR3 DNA, CDR3 protein. A D gene is named only where the DNA matches it firmly. Not all rows give a size; the values are once, few, many and, for expanded clones, a class.

abundance: many
d_gene: NA
v_gene: TRBV7-9
j_gene: TRBJ1-2
CDR3nt: TGTGCCAGCAGCGGACCCCGGGACAGCTACACCTTC
CDR3aa: CASSGPRDSYTF

abundance: many
d_gene: NA
v_gene: TRBV24-1
j_gene: TRBJ2-1
CDR3nt: TGTGCCACCAGTACACCGGGACTCTACAATGAGCAGTTCTTC
CDR3aa: CATSTPGLYNEQFF

abundance: NA
d_gene: TRBD1
v_gene: TRBV7-6
j_gene: TRBJ1-1
CDR3nt: TGTGCCAGCAGACCTCCTACAGGGGGGAACACTGAAGCTTTCTTT
CDR3aa: CASRPPTGGNTEAFF

abundance: many
d_gene: TRBD1
v_gene: TRBV29-1
j_gene: TRBJ2-1
CDR3nt: TGCAGCGTTGAGGGGACAGGGTGGGGACCCTACAATGAGCAGTTCTTC
CDR3aa: CSVEGTGWGPYNEQFF

abundance: many
d_gene: TRBD1
v_gene: TRBV12-3/TRBV12-4
j_gene: TRBJ2-4
CDR3nt: TGTGCCAGCAGTTTATGGGTCAGGGGGCCCAAAAACATTCAGTACTTC
CDR3aa: CASSLWVRGPKNIQYF

abundance: many
d_gene: NA
v_gene: TRBV4-3
j_gene: TRBJ2-4
CDR3nt: TGCGCCAGCAGGTCCCGGGCCGAGGGAAACATTCAGTACTTC
CDR3aa: CASRSRAEGNIQYF

abundance: few
d_gene: NA
v_gene: TRBV7-2
j_gene: TRBJ1-2
CDR3nt: TGTGCCAGCAGCTTCTTTGACTCAGATGGCTACACCTTC
CDR3aa: CASSFFDSDGYTF

abundance: many
d_gene: NA
v_gene: TRBV12-3/TRBV12-4
j_gene: TRBJ2-3
CDR3nt: TGTGCCAGCAGTCTGACATTCCGTGGAGATACGCAGTATTTT
CDR3aa: CASSLTFRGDTQYF

abundance: many
d_gene: TRBD1
v_gene: TRBV27
j_gene: TRBJ1-1
CDR3nt: TGTGCCAGCAGAATACAGGGGATAAACACTGAAGCTTTCTTT
CDR3aa: CASRIQGINTEAFF

abundance: many
d_gene: NA
v_gene: TRBV27
j_gene: TRBJ2-7
CDR3nt: TGTGCCAGCAGTTTATCCAGGGGCCCCTACGAGCAGTACTTC
CDR3aa: CASSLSRGPYEQYF

abundance: many
d_gene: TRBD2
v_gene: TRBV12-3/TRBV12-4
j_gene: TRBJ2-4
CDR3nt: TGTGCCAGCAGTTTACGTAGCGGGGGGGCCAAAAACATTCAGTACTTC
CDR3aa: CASSLRSGGAKNIQYF

abundance: many
d_gene: NA
v_gene: TRBV4-3
j_gene: TRBJ2-1
CDR3nt: TGCGCCAGCAGCCTCGGAGCGGGTGTCTCCTACAATGAGCAGTTCTTC
CDR3aa: CASSLGAGVSYNEQFF

abundance: many
d_gene: TRBD1
v_gene: TRBV7-2
j_gene: TRBJ2-7
CDR3nt: TGTGCCAGCAGCTTAAGCGCCCCGGGACAGGGCGAGCAGTACTTC
CDR3aa: CASSLSAPGQGEQYF

abundance: medium-sized
d_gene: NA
v_gene: TRBV28
j_gene: TRBJ2-7
CDR3nt: TGTGCCAGCAGGGGGAGCACGGACTACGAGCAGTACTTC
CDR3aa: CASRGSTDYEQYF

abundance: many
d_gene: NA
v_gene: TRBV5-1
j_gene: TRBJ1-4
CDR3nt: TGCGCCAGCAGCTTGGATGTGGAGCCAACTAATGAAAAACTGTTTTTT
CDR3aa: CASSLDVEPTNEKLFF

abundance: many
d_gene: NA
v_gene: TRBV20-1
j_gene: TRBJ2-3
CDR3nt: TGCAGCGCCCGGCAAGACTCCTTAGATACGCAGTATTTT
CDR3aa: CSARQDSLDTQYF

abundance: NA
d_gene: TRBD2
v_gene: TRBV18
j_gene: TRBJ2-1
CDR3nt: TGTGCCAGCTCACCAGACATAGCGGGGTTTTACAATGAGCAGTTCTTC
CDR3aa: CASSPDIAGFYNEQFF

abundance: many
d_gene: TRBD1
v_gene: TRBV9
j_gene: TRBJ2-7
CDR3nt: TGTGCCAGCAGCCCAGACAGGGGCTTTGGCGAGCAGTACTTC
CDR3aa: CASSPDRGFGEQYF

abundance: few
d_gene: TRBD2
v_gene: TRBV4-2
j_gene: TRBJ2-5
CDR3nt: TGTGCCAGCAGCCAAGCCCTAGCGGGAGAAGGAGAGACCCAGTACTTC
CDR3aa: CASSQALAGEGETQYF

abundance: many
d_gene: NA
v_gene: TRBV7-2
j_gene: TRBJ2-1
CDR3nt: TGTGCCAGCAGCAGGCCACCGGCCGGGTTAGCGCTGAATGAGCAGTTCTTC
CDR3aa: CASSRPPAGLALNEQFF

abundance: many
d_gene: TRBD2
v_gene: TRBV4-1
j_gene: TRBJ2-2
CDR3nt: TGCGCCAGCAGCCCAAGGGTAGCGGGAGTTCCCGGGGAGCTGTTTTTT
CDR3aa: CASSPRVAGVPGELFF

abundance: many
d_gene: TRBD2
v_gene: TRBV3-1
j_gene: TRBJ2-7
CDR3nt: TGTGCCAGCAGCCAAGATCTGGGACTAGCGGGGCAGACCTACGAGCAGTACTTC
CDR3aa: CASSQDLGLAGQTYEQYF

abundance: few
d_gene: TRBD1
v_gene: TRBV30
j_gene: TRBJ1-6
CDR3nt: TGTGCCTGGCATGAGACAGGGGGTTCACCCCTCCACTTT
CDR3aa: CAWHETGGSPLHF

abundance: many
d_gene: NA
v_gene: TRBV5-1
j_gene: TRBJ2-7
CDR3nt: TGCGCCAGCAGCTTGAAGGGATTCCACGAGCAGTACTTC
CDR3aa: CASSLKGFHEQYF

abundance: many
d_gene: TRBD1
v_gene: TRBV7-9
j_gene: TRBJ2-7
CDR3nt: TGTGTCAGCATCGGACAGGGGGCCTCCTACGAGCAGTACTTC
CDR3aa: CVSIGQGASYEQYF

abundance: many
d_gene: TRBD1
v_gene: TRBV9
j_gene: TRBJ1-1
CDR3nt: TGTGCCAGCAGCGCTTTCAGGGGGGGGAACACTGAAGCTTTCTTT
CDR3aa: CASSAFRGGNTEAFF

abundance: many
d_gene: NA
v_gene: TRBV13
j_gene: TRBJ2-3
CDR3nt: TGTGCCAGCAGCCTGCAAAGGATCAGCACAGATACGCAGTATTTT
CDR3aa: CASSLQRISTDTQYF

abundance: many
d_gene: NA
v_gene: TRBV10-2
j_gene: TRBJ2-2
CDR3nt: TGCGCCAGCAGTTACGGGGACCCCGGGGAGCTGTTTTTT
CDR3aa: CASSYGDPGELFF

abundance: many
d_gene: NA
v_gene: TRBV5-1
j_gene: TRBJ2-7
CDR3nt: TGCGCCAGCAGCACCCCCGACACTCCCTACGAGCAGTACTTC
CDR3aa: CASSTPDTPYEQYF

abundance: many
d_gene: NA
v_gene: TRBV27
j_gene: TRBJ2-5
CDR3nt: TGTGCCAGCGGCCAAGAGACCCAGTACTTC
CDR3aa: CASGQETQYF

abundance: many
d_gene: NA
v_gene: TRBV20-1
j_gene: TRBJ2-3
CDR3nt: TGCAGTGCTCAGAGGAGGTGGGGCACAGATACGCAGTATTTT
CDR3aa: CSAQRRWGTDTQYF

abundance: many
d_gene: NA
v_gene: TRBV6-5
j_gene: TRBJ2-3
CDR3nt: TGTGCCAGCAGTTACGAACCTTACACAGATACGCAGTATTTT
CDR3aa: CASSYEPYTDTQYF

abundance: many
d_gene: TRBD2
v_gene: TRBV6-5
j_gene: TRBJ2-2
CDR3nt: TGTGCCAGCAGTTACTCCTTCCCAGCGGGGGGGCTGTACACCGGGGAGCTGTTTTTT
CDR3aa: CASSYSFPAGGLYTGELFF

abundance: many
d_gene: TRBD1
v_gene: TRBV10-3
j_gene: TRBJ1-1
CDR3nt: TGTGCCATCAGTGAGTCGGGACAGGGGGTCACTGAAGCTTTCTTT
CDR3aa: CAISESGQGVTEAFF

abundance: many
d_gene: TRBD2
v_gene: TRBV5-1
j_gene: TRBJ2-1
CDR3nt: TGCGCCAGCAGCTTGGCCGGGGGGACGGGGCCCGGGCAGTTCTTC
CDR3aa: CASSLAGGTGPGQFF

abundance: many
d_gene: NA
v_gene: TRBV12-3/TRBV12-4
j_gene: TRBJ2-5
CDR3nt: TGTGCCAGCAGCCCGCCAGGAGAGACCCAGTACTTC
CDR3aa: CASSPPGETQYF

abundance: many
d_gene: NA
v_gene: TRBV7-2
j_gene: TRBJ1-1
CDR3nt: TGTGCCAGCTCCATAGGTAGGAAAACTGAAGCTTTCTTT
CDR3aa: CASSIGRKTEAFF

abundance: many
d_gene: NA
v_gene: TRBV5-6
j_gene: TRBJ1-5
CDR3nt: TGTGCCAGCAGCTTGCAACATAGCAATCAGCCCCAGCATTTT
CDR3aa: CASSLQHSNQPQHF

abundance: NA
d_gene: NA
v_gene: TRBV24-1
j_gene: TRBJ2-1
CDR3nt: TGTGCCACCAGTGGAAAAACGACCGCCCAGGGTCCCTACAATGAGCAGTTCTTC
CDR3aa: CATSGKTTAQGPYNEQFF

abundance: many
d_gene: NA
v_gene: TRBV6-1
j_gene: TRBJ2-5
CDR3nt: TGTGCCAGCAGTGAAGTGGAGACCCAGTACTTC
CDR3aa: CASSEVETQYF

abundance: many
d_gene: NA
v_gene: TRBV7-8
j_gene: TRBJ2-2
CDR3nt: TGTGCCAGCAGCGCCCGGCGGGTTAACACCGGGGAGCTGTTTTTT
CDR3aa: CASSARRVNTGELFF

abundance: many
d_gene: TRBD2
v_gene: TRBV9
j_gene: TRBJ2-3
CDR3nt: TGTGCCAGCAGCTCCGAACCGGGACTAGCAAGAGATACGCAGTATTTT
CDR3aa: CASSSEPGLARDTQYF

abundance: many
d_gene: NA
v_gene: TRBV10-3
j_gene: TRBJ2-3
CDR3nt: TGTGCCATCAGTGAGTCCCGGGGGGCCCCAGATACGCAGTATTTT
CDR3aa: CAISESRGAPDTQYF

abundance: many
d_gene: NA
v_gene: TRBV10-3
j_gene: TRBJ2-3
CDR3nt: TGTGCCATCAGTGAGTCGTCTAGCGATATGGATACGCAGTATTTT
CDR3aa: CAISESSSDMDTQYF

abundance: many
d_gene: NA
v_gene: TRBV12-3/TRBV12-4
j_gene: TRBJ1-2
CDR3nt: TGTGCCAGCAGATCCGGGACAAAAAGGGAGGGCTACACCTTC
CDR3aa: CASRSGTKREGYTF

abundance: many
d_gene: TRBD2
v_gene: TRBV30
j_gene: TRBJ2-1
CDR3nt: TGTGCCTGGAGTCCCCCGGGGGGGCAGTTCTTC
CDR3aa: CAWSPPGGQFF

abundance: many
d_gene: TRBD1
v_gene: TRBV28
j_gene: TRBJ1-5
CDR3nt: TGTGCCAGCAGTTTCGCCCCACAGGGGAAGGGGTATAGCAATCAGCCCCAGCATTTT
CDR3aa: CASSFAPQGKGYSNQPQHF

abundance: many
d_gene: TRBD2
v_gene: TRBV10-3
j_gene: TRBJ2-1
CDR3nt: TGTGCCATCAGTGAGGGGACTAGCGGGAGGATTGAGCAGTTCTTC
CDR3aa: CAISEGTSGRIEQFF

abundance: NA
d_gene: TRBD2
v_gene: TRBV7-6
j_gene: TRBJ2-1
CDR3nt: TGTGCCAGCAGCTTAGCTTGGCGGGAGGGCATGGATGAGCAGTTCTTC
CDR3aa: CASSLAWREGMDEQFF

abundance: many
d_gene: NA
v_gene: TRBV12-3/TRBV12-4
j_gene: TRBJ1-1
CDR3nt: TGTGCCAGCAGGTCCAGACAAACAGGGTGGGGGACTGAAGCTTTCTTT
CDR3aa: CASRSRQTGWGTEAFF

abundance: many
d_gene: TRBD1
v_gene: TRBV4-3
j_gene: TRBJ2-3
CDR3nt: TGCGCCAGCAGCCAAGGGGACTCGACAGGGGATAGAGATACGCAGTATTTT
CDR3aa: CASSQGDSTGDRDTQYF